These T cell receptor beta chains were read from a single sample in a study of blood T cell repertoires in COVID-19. Data came from immunoSEQ multiplex PCR; TCRdb stores just in-frame clones and leaves some out. There are roughly 79,000 clones in the sample; approximately 90% occur only once, and almost 6.5% lies in the top ten. The sample consisted of peripheral blood. All receptors derive from a woman aged 45 to 65 with acute or convalescent COVID-19. Each CDR3 is given with its conserved first and last residue. Fields, in order: J gene, clone size, D gene, V gene, CDR3 protein, CDR3 DNA. The D gene is left open where the match is weak. Only some rows state a clone size, as once, few, many or a class for expanded clones.

J: TRBJ1-2; size: -; D: -; V: TRBV28; CDR3: CASSLGTTSGTF; DNA: TGTGCCAGCAGTTTGGGAACAACCTCGGGGACCTTC
J: TRBJ1-1; size: -; D: TRBD1; V: TRBV5-1; CDR3: CASSARQGKGTEAFF; DNA: TGCGCCAGCAGCGCCCGACAGGGTAAGGGAACTGAAGCTTTCTTT
J: TRBJ1-6; size: medium-sized; D: TRBD1; V: TRBV9; CDR3: CASSTGQLTNSPLHF; DNA: TGTGCCAGCAGCACGGGACAGTTGACAAATTCACCCCTCCACTTT
J: TRBJ2-3; size: few; D: -; V: TRBV14; CDR3: CASSPQNTDTQYF; DNA: TGTGCCAGCAGCCCACAAAACACAGATACGCAGTATTTT
J: TRBJ2-7; size: -; D: TRBD2; V: TRBV5-1; CDR3: CASSPSGTYEQYF; DNA: TGCGCCAGCAGCCCTAGCGGTACCTACGAGCAGTACTTC
J: TRBJ1-2; size: -; D: -; V: TRBV3-1/TRBV3-2; CDR3: CASSQESSYGYTF; DNA: TGTGCCAGCAGCCAAGAATCCAGCTATGGCTACACCTTC
J: TRBJ2-7; size: -; D: -; V: TRBV10-3; CDR3: CAISEGQLILSEQYF; DNA: TGTGCCATCAGTGAAGGACAGTTAATACTATCAGAGCAGTACTTC
J: TRBJ1-1; size: -; D: -; V: TRBV27; CDR3: CASSDNRVAEAFF; DNA: TGTGCCAGCAGTGATAACAGGGTGGCTGAAGCTTTCTTT
J: TRBJ1-1; size: -; D: -; V: TRBV12-3/TRBV12-4; CDR3: CASSTGLNTEAFF; DNA: TGTGCCAGCAGTACAGGATTGAACACTGAAGCTTTCTTT
J: TRBJ2-1; size: -; D: -; V: TRBV29-1; CDR3: CSVRDFNNEQFF; DNA: TGCAGCGTTCGTGACTTTAACAATGAGCAGTTCTTC
J: TRBJ2-5; size: -; D: -; V: TRBV6-5; CDR3: CASSYGGGQSETQYF; DNA: TGTGCCAGCAGTTACGGGGGGGGGCAGTCCGAGACCCAGTACTTC
J: TRBJ1-2; size: -; D: -; V: TRBV6-4; CDR3: CASSDPRDGYTF; DNA: TGTGCCAGCAGTGACCCCCGGGATGGCTACACCTTC
J: TRBJ1-6; size: -; D: -; V: TRBV3-1/TRBV3-2; CDR3: CASSLSGVAPLHF; DNA: TGTGCCAGCAGCCTTTCGGGGGTGGCACCCCTCCACTTT
J: TRBJ1-2; size: -; D: -; V: TRBV10-3; CDR3: CAISGREVGYGYTF; DNA: TGTGCCATCAGTGGTCGAGAGGTAGGATATGGCTACACCTTC